The clone carrying this T cell receptor beta chain was seen a single time. Its antigen is still unknown. The ends were cut back, 4 bases at V and 7 bases at J, with 14 bases in the middle. Germline lookup yields CDR1 SQVTM and CDR2 ANQGSEA. The CDR3 is 14 amino acids. This sample stems from a study of T cell responses to AZD1222 COVID-19 vaccine. Notes on the study in general: The donor cohort was predominantly white British with a female majority, and clonal diversity may have been underestimated. Spike-specific TCR breadth rose after two AZD1222 doses, and depth rose as well. Unmutated variant regions are reportedly the target of nearly half of TCRs that are spike-specific.

Profiled with immunoSEQ multiplex PCR; TCRdb holds only in-frame clones, not every one. The table lists about 140,000 clones, about 90% of them singletons. The J gene is TRBJ1-6, the V gene TRBV29-1; tentatively, D is TRBD1 (6 bases). This sample comprised peripheral blood, obtained 28 days after the second dose of the MenACWY control vaccine. This TCR came from an adult who received the MenACWY meningococcal vaccine as a control. The CDR3 spells CSVASDSINSPLHF. CDR3 nucleotides: TGCAGCGTTGCCTCGGACAGTATCAATTCACCCCTCCACTTT.